This paragraph covers one TCR beta chain sequence. Its antigen is not identified. This sample stems from a study of cytomegalovirus exposure and HLA in healthy donors. Amplification used 60 Vbeta primers and 13 Jbeta primers. Some clones are missing from TCRdb's copy, which holds only in-frame ones; the method was immunoSEQ multiplex PCR. The sample carries some 200,000 clones, around 80% recorded once. Study-level findings and limits: One variant, a missense change in DCLRE1C, was linked in a later analysis to TCR beta V- and J-gene trimming. Data from an earlier analysis indicated that most TCR beta V segments were productive either about 87% or about 30% of the time.

CDR1 is KGHSH, CDR2 LQKENI, per germline. This CDR3 spans 14 amino acids. J was trimmed by 6 bases and V by 3 bases; bases with no gene match: 6. The clonotype comes from a woman aged 60-75 years in good health and CMV-seropositive. The chain employs TRBV18 and TRBJ1-1; 8 nucleotides line up with TRBD1. The sequencing input was PBMCs. CDR3 DNA sequence: TGTGCCAGCTCACCGGACTACAGGGGGGCTGAAGCTTTCTTT. Translating it yields CASSPDYRGAEAFF.